The rows below give T cell receptor beta chains drawn from one sample of a study of T-cell memory formation after mild COVID-19. TCRdb analysed the 5' RACE reads with MiXCR anew, one entry per CDR3 protein. The table shows approximately 250,000 distinct CDR3 sequences, with 16% occurring only once. Sequencing was done on a sample of PBMCs or a T cell subset sorted from them (not recorded which). The receptors here all came from a man younger than 30 who had mild COVID-19 (a few samples of this study predate the infection). Cell type and time point are not known. Each CDR3 is given with its conserved first and last residue.

j_call,v_call,cdr3_aa
TRBJ2-1,TRBV7-3,CASNPVKQFF
TRBJ1-6,TRBV7-2,CASSVETTGSYYNSPLHF
TRBJ2-7,TRBV6-2/TRBV6-3,CASSYRDRSTYEQYF
TRBJ2-3,TRBV5-1,CASSPKGSGGFTDTQYF
TRBJ2-2,TRBV3-1,CASSSGTTNTGELFF
TRBJ1-5,TRBV27,CASSHGTQTLPQHF
TRBJ2-1,TRBV5-1,CASSPRFGTPGGEQFF
TRBJ2-3,TRBV28,CASSLQGVSDTQYF
TRBJ2-7,TRBV4-1,CASSHPQGAHEQYF
TRBJ2-1,TRBV5-1,CASSPTTSGIYNEQFF
TRBJ2-3,TRBV7-3,CASSPLGTGGADTQYF
TRBJ2-7,TRBV2,CASSGTGGGEQYF
TRBJ2-3,TRBV7-2,CASTSGGAPTDTQYF
TRBJ1-1,TRBV6-1,CASSPRTDFTEAFF
TRBJ2-7,TRBV27,CASSLAYGFYEQYF
TRBJ2-1,TRBV20-1,CSATRTGYNEQFF
TRBJ1-6,TRBV5-1,CASSFEDFPLHF
TRBJ2-2,TRBV7-2,CASSLVPADGELFF
TRBJ2-1,TRBV11-2,CASSSHPSGGTNEQFF
TRBJ2-3,TRBV11-2,CASSLAQGIVTDTQYF
TRBJ1-1,TRBV20-1,CSASAGVTEAFF
TRBJ2-7,TRBV7-2,CASSPPAQPAEQYF
TRBJ2-7,TRBV5-5,CASSPRGGDYEQYF
TRBJ2-5,TRBV7-3,CASSVDIRETQYF
TRBJ1-6,TRBV20-1,CSARAGKGYNSPLHF
TRBJ2-5,TRBV12-3/TRBV12-4,CASSPGTSGGPGETQYF
TRBJ2-5,TRBV9,CASSVWDDQETQYF
TRBJ2-1,TRBV7-2,CASSLALSEQFF
TRBJ1-2,TRBV6-1,CASSEYGYTF
TRBJ1-2,TRBV4-1,CASSQVRDLRGYTF
TRBJ1-2,TRBV5-1,CASHTGETPYGYTF
TRBJ2-1,TRBV18,CASSPPSGSSYNEQFF
TRBJ2-2,TRBV20-1,CSARGTLDRGYTGELFF
TRBJ1-2,TRBV12-3/TRBV12-4,CASSAGPYGYTF
TRBJ2-7,TRBV7-9,CASSPGGRPYEQYF
TRBJ2-3,TRBV29-1,CSVDRRGADTQYF
TRBJ2-2,TRBV6-1,CASSEIGASGELFF
TRBJ1-1,TRBV7-9,CASSRNRGQTEKIEAFF
TRBJ2-1,TRBV30,CAWSDGTSYNEQFF
TRBJ2-5,TRBV10-3,CAISLNGETQYF
TRBJ2-3,TRBV12-3/TRBV12-4,CASSTWTASTDTQYF
TRBJ1-2,TRBV9,CASSPSEILRYGYTF
TRBJ2-3,TRBV7-8,CASSLTGGKDTQYF
TRBJ1-4,TRBV5-1,CASSPRGQGREKLFF
TRBJ2-3,TRBV12-5,CASGQDRATDTQYF
TRBJ2-1,TRBV6-2/TRBV6-3,CASNAPGLDEQFF
TRBJ1-2,TRBV5-1,CASSLAGTGGVNYGYTF
TRBJ1-5,TRBV6-5,CASSYGSGWNQPQHF
TRBJ2-1,TRBV7-9,CASSLSFTGNEQFF
TRBJ1-1,TRBV6-5,CASSYVGGWTEAFF
TRBJ2-1,TRBV6-2/TRBV6-3,CASRKTGGAAYNEQFF
TRBJ2-5,TRBV7-6,CASALRGGETQYF
TRBJ1-1,TRBV7-9,CAGSLAPEVFF
TRBJ1-2,TRBV7-9,CASSLGPIYGYTF
TRBJ2-7,TRBV5-6,CASSYGTGSYEQYF